The rows below give T cell receptor beta chains drawn from one sample of a study of T cell responses to AZD1222 COVID-19 vaccine. Measured with immunoSEQ multiplex PCR; TCRdb has only the in-frame clones, and not every one. The table includes more than 85,000 clones, roughly 80% detected once. This specimen consisted of peripheral blood, obtained on day 0 of AZD1222 vaccination. Receptors were obtained from an adult in good health. Both conserved end residues are part of each CDR3. A D gene is named only where the DNA matches it firmly. Some rows have no size entry. The others give once, few or many, or a class for an expanded clone.

j_call | v_call | d_call | clone_size | cdr3_length | cdr3_nt | cdr3_aa
TRBJ2-1 | TRBV5-5 | - | - | 14 | TGTGCCAGCAGCTTGTTCCAGGGGTTTGATGAGCAGTTCTTC | CASSLFQGFDEQFF
TRBJ2-5 | TRBV7-2 | - | few | 14 | TGTGCCAGCAGCTTAGACAGGTGGGGAGAGACCCAGTACTTC | CASSLDRWGETQYF
TRBJ1-1 | TRBV5-3 | TRBD1 | few | 14 | TGTGCCAGAAGCCTTCAAGACAGGGGCACTGAAGCTTTCTTT | CARSLQDRGTEAFF
TRBJ2-1 | TRBV6-1 | - | - | 17 | TGTGCCAGCAGTGAAAGCCTGGGCCAGGTAAAGAAGGATGAGCAGTTCTTC | CASSESLGQVKKDEQFF
TRBJ1-1 | TRBV13 | - | - | 14 | TGTGCCAGCAGGATGAATTGGGGGAACACTGAAGCTTTCTTT | CASRMNWGNTEAFF
TRBJ2-3 | TRBV21-1 | - | - | 17 | TGTGCCAGCAGCAAGTTCCCGGTAGATGGACCCACAGATACGCAGTATTTT | CASSKFPVDGPTDTQYF
TRBJ1-2 | TRBV9 | TRBD1 | few | 14 | TGTGCCAGCAGTGCCGGGACAGCCCCCTATGGCTACACCTTC | CASSAGTAPYGYTF
TRBJ1-1 | TRBV5-4 | TRBD1 | - | 16 | TGTGCCAGCAGCTTGACCGGGACAGGGTTTCGTACTGAAGCTTTCTTT | CASSLTGTGFRTEAFF
TRBJ2-1 | TRBV5-1 | TRBD2 | - | 15 | TGCGCCAGCAGCTTGGTCGGGGGGGCCGGCAATGAGCAGTTCTTC | CASSLVGGAGNEQFF
TRBJ2-1 | TRBV4-3 | - | - | 13 | TGCGCCAGCAGCCAAGAGACAGGAGCTGAGCAGTTCTTC | CASSQETGAEQFF
TRBJ1-5 | TRBV4-1 | - | - | 15 | TGCGCCAGCAGCCAAGATCCTGAGAGGGATCAGCCCCAGCATTTT | CASSQDPERDQPQHF
TRBJ2-3 | TRBV4-3 | - | - | 15 | TGCGCCAGCAGCCAAGATAACGGCCCATGGGATACGCAGTATTTT | CASSQDNGPWDTQYF